Sequencing of this T cell receptor (beta chain) was carried out in a study of blood T cell repertoires in COVID-19 (dated by TCRdb to the early 2020s). Study-wide context: Samples from collaborators originated in the United States, Italy and Spain and spanned both the acute and convalescent phases of COVID-19. The material from the prospective study consisted of cDNA or gDNA derived from T cells, B-cell-depleted T cells, or PBMCs. Subjects who had been exposed to COVID-19, were actively infected with it, or had recovered from it provided the deeply sampled blood TCRbeta repertoires that made up the dataset. The repertoires were released in a freely available public database meant as a resource for research on the immune response to SARS-CoV-2. Samples came from the ongoing ImmuneRACE study (first 160 participants) plus 1,254 subjects from 6 global collaborators. The sample metadata nearly always contained a de-identified subject ID, COVID-19 status, age in years and sex. Where available, HLA class I and class II types were obtained from metadata supplied by the sample provider rather than from assay-based typing.

TCRbeta CDR3 regions were amplified from genomic DNA by means of the immunoSEQ Assay, a bias-controlled multiplex PCR. Regarding the original processing steps: Nucleated cell counts per sample were estimated from amplification of reference gene primers within the assay. To quantify the absolute abundance of each unique TCRbeta CDR3 rearrangement, sequence reads were collapsed and filtered. Productive Simpson clonality was computed per sample as the square root of Simpson's diversity index over productive rearrangements. TCRdb mirrors the immuneACCESS table, restricted to in-frame sequences. Some clones are absent from its copies; in checked studies, under half trace to an unresolved V gene, and the reason for the others is unknown. V, J and clone size derive from that table, while D and trimming were established from the DNA sequence. This sample gives around 280,000 clones in total; 87% of them show up just once. The ten biggest clones cover 6% of the sample.

As to this clone: Its binding antigen is unknown. Base qualities are not provided; no much larger clone lies one nucleotide away.

Results the study describes overall, beyond this receptor: How much clinical and demographic metadata was included differed by source and by participant, and the metadata was provided uncurated.

Enrolling through a virtual design, the prospective study's participants ranged in age from roughly 18 to 95 years and lived across roughly 24 United States geographic areas. In the prospective study, cohorts were assigned on the basis of participant-reported clinical history obtained from a screening survey and a study questionnaire. Recovered participants in ImmuneRACE Cohort 3 were defined by two consecutive negative NP/OP PCR tests, clearance by a healthcare professional, or resolution of symptoms. In the prospective study, whole blood, serum and a nasopharyngeal or oropharyngeal swab were collected from each participant by mobile phlebotomists. Participants in the prospective study had the option to provide additional blood draws and questionnaires over a roughly 2-month period. Blood samples from the prospective study were shipped frozen or at room temperature prior to DNA extraction. The sequenced sample was PBMCs or T cells enriched from blood (not recorded which). The TCR was taken from a middle-aged woman who had recovered from COVID-19.

At the DNA level, the sequence is TGTGCCAGTAGCGGACAGCTCAACTATGGCTACACCTTC. Translated, it reads CASSGQLNYGYTF. The V and J segments used are TRBV19 and TRBJ1-2; 6 matching bases give a weak D call of TRBD1. The germline V gene (reference sequence) sets CDR1 to LNHDA and CDR2 to SQIVND. From the cysteine through the phenylalanine, the CDR3 covers 13 amino acids. CDR3 DNA is the only sequence kept; it has 39 bases, read in frame from the first base. Trimming removed 6 bases from V and 2 bases from J, leaving 10 bases between the germline ends.